This T cell receptor (beta chain) came from a study of T cells in Graves' hyperthyroidism and ophthalmopathy. Study conclusions and caveats: Among clonotypes expanded in thyroid above 0.001, most were also found in blood. Model-based prediction identified ophthalmopathy a median roughly 5.9 months prior to its onset.

Amplified regions were TCR beta CDR3 sequences from RNA transcripts. The HTBI primer set served for first-round RT-PCR of the TCR CDR3. TCRdb recomputed calls from the multiplex PCR reads with MiXCR, one row per CDR3 protein. This table has approximately 400,000 distinct CDR3 sequences, about a fifth appearing once. Stability of Graves' hyperthyroidism was defined as absent ophthalmopathy progression within 18 months. Every diagnosis used clinical symptoms, serum thyroxine and TRAb, thyroid ultrasound and orbital computed tomography. Points on this clonotype: Its antigen is as yet unknown.

Sequenced: blood. The sequence derives from a woman under 30 with Graves' hyperthyroidism.

The CDR3 nucleotides are TGTGCCAGCAGGAAACAGGCTGCGCCCTCCTACGAGCAGTACTTC. Amino acids: CASRKQAAPSYEQYF. J is TRBJ2-7 and V is TRBV6-1; TRBD1 is a possible D gene (5 bases). CDR3 length: 15 residues. The V and J ends lost 6 bases and 0 bases respectively, with 15 bases between them. Germline CDR1 is MNHNS and CDR2 is SASEGT.